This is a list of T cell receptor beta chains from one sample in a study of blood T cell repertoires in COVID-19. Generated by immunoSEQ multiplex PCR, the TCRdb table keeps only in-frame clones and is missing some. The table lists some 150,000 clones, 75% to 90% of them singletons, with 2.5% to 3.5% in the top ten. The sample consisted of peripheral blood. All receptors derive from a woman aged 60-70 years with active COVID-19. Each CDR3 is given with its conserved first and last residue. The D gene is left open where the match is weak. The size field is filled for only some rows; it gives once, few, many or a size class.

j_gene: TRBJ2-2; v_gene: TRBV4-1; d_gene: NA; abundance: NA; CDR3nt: TGCGCCAGCAGCCAAGGCAGAGGTCTCAACACCGGGGAGCTGTTTTTT; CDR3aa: CASSQGRGLNTGELFF
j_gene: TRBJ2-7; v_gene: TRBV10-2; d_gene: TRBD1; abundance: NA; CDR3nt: TGCGCCAGCAGTGAGAGAGGACAGGGGTTCTACGAGCAGTACTTC; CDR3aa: CASSERGQGFYEQYF
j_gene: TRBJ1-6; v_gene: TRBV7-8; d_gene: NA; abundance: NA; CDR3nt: TGTGCCAGCAGCTTTGGGCAGGGGCATTCACCCCTCCACTTT; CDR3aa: CASSFGQGHSPLHF
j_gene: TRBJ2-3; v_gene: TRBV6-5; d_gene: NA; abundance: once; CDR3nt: TGTGCCAGCACAGGATCCACAGATACGCAGTATTTT; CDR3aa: CASTGSTDTQYF
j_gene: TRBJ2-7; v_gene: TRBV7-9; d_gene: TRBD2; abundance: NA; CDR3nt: TGTGCCAGCAGCCTCCCACCCGGGACTAGCGGTTCCTACGAGCAGTACTTC; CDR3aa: CASSLPPGTSGSYEQYF
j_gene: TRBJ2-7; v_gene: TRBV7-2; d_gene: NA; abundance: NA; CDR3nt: TGTGCCAGCAGCTACTCCGGGACATCCTACGAGCAGTACTTC; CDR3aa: CASSYSGTSYEQYF
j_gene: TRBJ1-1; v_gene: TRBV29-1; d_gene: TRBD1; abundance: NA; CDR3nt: TGCAGCGTTAAGGGACAGGGGGCGCGGTACACTGAAGCTTTCTTT; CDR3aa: CSVKGQGARYTEAFF
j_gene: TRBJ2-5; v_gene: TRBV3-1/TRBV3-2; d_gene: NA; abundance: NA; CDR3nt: TGTGCCAGCAGCGGGGGAGGGCCCAGGGGTTCCGAGACCCAGTACTTC; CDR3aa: CASSGGGPRGSETQYF
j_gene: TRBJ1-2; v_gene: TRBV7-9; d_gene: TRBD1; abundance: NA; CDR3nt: TGTGCCAGCAGCAGTGGACAGGGGTCTCCGGGCTACACCTTC; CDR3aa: CASSSGQGSPGYTF
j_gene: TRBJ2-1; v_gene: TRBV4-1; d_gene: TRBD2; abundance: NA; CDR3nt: TGCGCCAGCAGCCAACTTAGACTAGCGGGTCCGAGCAATGAGCAGTTCTTC; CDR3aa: CASSQLRLAGPSNEQFF
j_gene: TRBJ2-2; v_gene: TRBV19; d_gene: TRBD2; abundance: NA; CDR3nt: TGTGCCAGTAGTAAAGCGGGAGTGAACACCGGGGAGCTGTTTTTT; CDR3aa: CASSKAGVNTGELFF
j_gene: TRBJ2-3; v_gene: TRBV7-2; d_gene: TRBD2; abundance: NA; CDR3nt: TGTGCCAGCAGGATCGGGGGGGATACGCAGTATTTT; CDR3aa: CASRIGGDTQYF
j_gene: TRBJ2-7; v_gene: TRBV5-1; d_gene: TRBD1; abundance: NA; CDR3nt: TGCGCCAGCAGCCAGGCCGGGACAGGGGGATTAAAACAGTACTTC; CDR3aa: CASSQAGTGGLKQYF
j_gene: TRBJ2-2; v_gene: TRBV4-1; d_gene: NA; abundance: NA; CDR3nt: TGCGCCAGCAGCCAAGATCTTAGGGGCCGGGAGCTGTTTTTT; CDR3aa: CASSQDLRGRELFF
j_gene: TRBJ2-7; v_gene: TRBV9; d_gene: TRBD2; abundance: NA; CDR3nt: TGTGCCAGCAGCGTTGGGGCGGGAGGGTCCTACGAGCAGTACTTC; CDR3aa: CASSVGAGGSYEQYF
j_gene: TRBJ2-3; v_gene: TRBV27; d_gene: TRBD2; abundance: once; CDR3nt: TGTGCCAGCAGTCGGCAGACTAGCGAAACCACAGATACGCAGTATTTT; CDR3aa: CASSRQTSETTDTQYF
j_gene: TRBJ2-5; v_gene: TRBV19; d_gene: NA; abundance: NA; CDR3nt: TGTGCCAGTAGTATGGCGCCGGGGTGGGAGACCCAGTACTTC; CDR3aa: CASSMAPGWETQYF
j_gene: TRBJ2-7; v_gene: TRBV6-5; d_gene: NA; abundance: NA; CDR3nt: TGTGCCAGCCAGAGGGATTTTCGAGAGCAGTACTTC; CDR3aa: CASQRDFREQYF
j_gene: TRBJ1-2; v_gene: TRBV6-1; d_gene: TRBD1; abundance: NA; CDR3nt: TGTGCCAGCAGTGAACAGGGACGACAGGGAAACTATGGCTACACCTTC; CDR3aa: CASSEQGRQGNYGYTF
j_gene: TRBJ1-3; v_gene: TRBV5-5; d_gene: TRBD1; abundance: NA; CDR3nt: TGTGCCAGCAGCTCCGACAGGGCGACCATATATTTT; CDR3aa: CASSSDRATIYF
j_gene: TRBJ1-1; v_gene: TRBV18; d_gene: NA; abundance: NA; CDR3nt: TGTGCCAGCTCACCAGAGTTGGGGCGGAACACTGAAGCTTTCTTT; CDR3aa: CASSPELGRNTEAFF
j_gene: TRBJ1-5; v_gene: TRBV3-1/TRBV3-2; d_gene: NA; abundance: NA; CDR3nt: TGTGCCAGCAGCCAAACCTGGACAGAAGGAAATCAGCCCCAGCATTTT; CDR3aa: CASSQTWTEGNQPQHF
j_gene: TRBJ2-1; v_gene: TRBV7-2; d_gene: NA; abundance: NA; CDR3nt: TGTGCCAGCAGCTTACGCGGCGGTAGCTCCTACAATGAGCAGTTCTTC; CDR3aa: CASSLRGGSSYNEQFF
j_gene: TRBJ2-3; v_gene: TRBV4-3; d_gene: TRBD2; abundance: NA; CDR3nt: TGCGCCAGCAGCCGAACGACTAGCGCTAGCACAGATACGCAGTATTTT; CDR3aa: CASSRTTSASTDTQYF
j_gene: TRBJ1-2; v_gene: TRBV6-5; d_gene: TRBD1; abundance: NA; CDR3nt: TGTGCCAGCAGCCTGACAGGGTTCGGCTATGGCTACACCTTC; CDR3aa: CASSLTGFGYGYTF
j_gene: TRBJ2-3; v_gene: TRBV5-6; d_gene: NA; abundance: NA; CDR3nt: TGTGCCAGCAGCTTGGCCCCTGCAGATACGCAGTATTTT; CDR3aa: CASSLAPADTQYF
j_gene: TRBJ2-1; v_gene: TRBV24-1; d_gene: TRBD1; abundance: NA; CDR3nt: TGTGCCACCAGTGTAACGGGACAGGGTGCCTACAATGAGCAGTTCTTC; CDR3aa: CATSVTGQGAYNEQFF
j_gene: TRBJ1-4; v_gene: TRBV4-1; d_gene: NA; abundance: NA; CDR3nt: TGCGCCAGCAGCCAAGACCCGGTTGCAACTAATGAAAAACTGTTTTTT; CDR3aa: CASSQDPVATNEKLFF
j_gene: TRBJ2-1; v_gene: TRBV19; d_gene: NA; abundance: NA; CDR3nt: TGTGCCAGTAGCCCCCAGCCGGCGGTCAATGAGCAGTTCTTC; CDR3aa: CASSPQPAVNEQFF
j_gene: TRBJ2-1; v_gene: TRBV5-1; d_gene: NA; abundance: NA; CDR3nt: TGCGCCAGCAGCACCCTAGCGACGGTGAGCTCCTACAATGAGCAGTTCTTC; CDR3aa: CASSTLATVSSYNEQFF
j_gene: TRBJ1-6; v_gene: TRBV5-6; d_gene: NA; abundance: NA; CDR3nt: TGTGCCAGCAGCTCAGGGATTAGCTCCTATAATTCACCCCTCCACTTT; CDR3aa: CASSSGISSYNSPLHF